This TCR beta chain was sequenced in a study of blood T cell repertoires in COVID-19. Study at large: Samples came from the United States, Italy and Spain, spanning acute and convalescent COVID-19.

The germline gives CDR1 MNHEY, CDR2 SVGAGI. Trimming removed 2 bases at V and 7 bases at J, with 20 bases between. This CDR3 contains 16 residues. In the study's own analysis: Scientists estimated how many nucleated cells there were by amplifying reference gene primers. The repertoire was sequenced with immunoSEQ multiplex PCR; TCRdb's copy has only in-frame clones and lacks some. The V and J calls and clone size were taken over from that table, and D and trimming were inferred from the DNA. This table has 150,000 or so clones, less than 90% appearing once. The sequence was collected from a human donor in a cohort sampled during active COVID-19. Sequencing was carried out using peripheral blood. The chain employs TRBV6-5 and TRBJ1-2; no clear D gene. The CDR3 nucleotides read TGTGCCAGCAGTTACGGCTCAAGGTCCCGGGAGCGTGGCTACACCTTC. Translation: CASSYGSRSRERGYTF.